The 5 T cell receptor beta chains reported below all come from one sample, sequenced in a study of blood T cell repertoires in COVID-19. The assay was immunoSEQ multiplex PCR, and TCRdb's table has in-frame clones only and misses some. The sample holds approximately 250,000 clones; about 85% are singletons and the top ten take roughly 4%. Sequencing input: peripheral blood. The source of these receptors is a man in his fifties or sixties with acute or convalescent COVID-19.

The chain uses TRBV19 and TRBJ1-1; D is possibly TRBD1 (6 bases). The germline V gene encodes CDR1 LNHDA and CDR2 SQIVND (reference sequence). Between the trimmed V and J ends, which lost 6 bases and 1 base, there was a span of 18 bases. The CDR3 loop spans 16 amino acids. This CDR3 reads CASRLGHLISNTEAFF. In DNA, the CDR3 is TGTGCCAGTAGGCTGGGACACCTCATCTCGAACACTGAAGCTTTCTTT.

The gene calls are TRBV5-4 and TRBJ2-7, with D possibly matching TRBD1 (6 bases). CDR3 size: 14 residues. V gave up 6 bases and J gave up 4 bases, with 17 bases separating them. The germline gives CDR1 SGHNT, CDR2 YYREEE (reference sequence). The CDR3 bases are TGTGCCAGCACCAGACAGGATGGGGTTTACGAGCAGTACTTC. Translation: CASTRQDGVYEQYF.

This rearrangement joins TRBV19 to TRBJ2-2; 7 bases fit TRBD2. This CDR3 has 15 amino acids. V dropped 8 bases and J dropped 0; count of bases not matched to a gene: 6. Germline V gene sequence: CDR1 LNHDA, CDR2 SQIVND (reference sequence). CDR3 nucleotides: TGTGCCAGTCACCACCGGGGGGCGAACACCGGGGAGCTGTTTTTT. It yields the protein CASHHRGANTGELFF. Looking up the rest from reference TRBV19 and TRBJ2-2 gives the full variable domain: DGGITQSPKYLFRKEGQNVTLSCEQNLNHDAMYWYRQDPGQGLRLIYYSQIVNDFQKGDIAEGYSVSREKKESFPLTVTSAQKNPTAFYLCASHHRGANTGELFFGEGSRLTVL.

This clone was observed a single time. The rearrangement uses TRBV29-1 and TRBJ1-1; possible D gene TRBD1, 6 bases. The CDR3 totals 12 residues. Germline V gene data show CDR1 as SQVTM and CDR2 as ANQGSEA. Trimming shortened V by 5 bases and J by 3 bases, and 10 bases separated the two germline ends. The CDR3 spells CSVYREDTEAFF. In nucleotides, the CDR3 is TGCAGCGTTTACAGGGAAGACACTGAAGCTTTCTTT. Full variable domain (outside the CDR3, taken from reference TRBV29-1 and TRBJ1-1): SAVISQKPSRDICQRGTSLTIQCQVDSQVTMMFWYRQQPGQSLTLIATANQGSEATYESGFVIDKFPISRPNLTFSTLTVSNMSPEDSSIYLCSVYREDTEAFFGQGTRLTVV.

A note on this clone: The sample carries other DNA sequences with the same CDR3. The V call is TRBV5-1, the J call TRBJ2-6; tentatively, D is TRBD1 (6 bases). Germline V gives CDR1 SGHRS, CDR2 YFSETQ. Trimming removed 0 bases at V and 2 bases at J, with 6 bases between. The CDR3 is made up of 15 amino acids. CDR3 bases: TGCGCCAGCAGCTTGGAGGGGGCTGGGGCCAACGTCCTGACTTTC. It codes for CASSLEGAGANVLTF.